A single sample gave rise to the 32 T cell receptor beta chains below, sequenced in a study of early T cells in non-severe SARS-CoV-2 infection. Each CDR3 protein gets one entry after TCRdb re-called the 5' RACE reads with MiXCR. The sample lists some 88,000 distinct CDR3 sequences, about 15% seen once, with around 5% in the top ten. The specimen was whole blood, collected at baseline. The receptors were sampled from an adult who was a healthcare worker with PCR-confirmed SARS-CoV-2 infection or an uninfected control (not recorded which).

The table lists this clonotype with a few counts. The rearrangement links TRBV7-8 to TRBJ1-5; no definite D call. Trimming left V 3 bases short and J 4 bases short, with 10 bases between. CDR1 and CDR2 (germline): SGHVS, FQNEAQ. This CDR3 comprises 14 residues. The CDR3 DNA is TGTGCCAGCAGCTTTCACGTTACAAATCAGCCCCAGCATTTT. This encodes CASSFHVTNQPQHF.

This clonotype was detected only a few times. The V gene is TRBV19, the J gene TRBJ2-1, with D unresolved. Between the trimmed V and J ends, which lost 0 bases and 7 bases, there was a span of 13 bases. The germline V gene encodes CDR1 LNHDA and CDR2 SQIVND (reference sequence). The CDR3 length is 15 residues. The CDR3 DNA sequence: TGTGCCAGTAGTATAGATTACCGGATTGGAAATGAGCAGTTCTTC. Amino acid sequence: CASSIDYRIGNEQFF.

In regard to this clonotype: This CDR3 fails to terminate in the conserved phenylalanine or tryptophan, so it likely reflects a read error. The CDR3 DNA reads TGTGCCAGTTCAAGCGCGGGAGGAAATGGCTACACCTCC. Its translation: CASSSAGGNGYTS. The rearrangement uses TRBV13 and TRBJ1-2; D not certain. CDR1 is PRHDT, CDR2 FYEKMQ, per germline (reference sequence). Between the trimmed V and J ends, which lost 9 bases and 6 bases, there was a span of 17 bases. CDR3 size: 13 residues.

There are many counts of this clonotype. The chain employs TRBV4-2 and TRBJ2-7; 10 positions match TRBD2. This CDR3 spans 15 amino acids. In germline, CDR1 is LGHNA, CDR2 YNFKEQ. V was clipped by 1 base and J by 2 bases; unmatched bases: 2. The CDR3 sequence: CASSQGSGGTYEQYF. In DNA form, the CDR3 reads TGTGCCAGCAGCCAAGGTAGCGGGGGGACCTACGAGCAGTACTTC.

This clonotype was seen a handful of times. The V and J genes are TRBV24-1 and TRBJ2-1, with D possibly being TRBD2 (6 bases). Trimming took off 7 bases at V and 9 bases at J, with 15 bases between the two ends. Germline V CDR1 and CDR2: KGHDR, SFDVKD. This CDR3 spans 13 amino acids. The CDR3 nucleotides read TGTGCCACCAGACCGGGAGCGGCAAGTGAGCAGTTCTTC. Its translation is CATRPGAASEQFF.

This chain joins TRBV27 and TRBJ1-5, with 11 bases identical to TRBD1. The germline V gene encodes CDR1 MNHEY and CDR2 SMNVEV (reference sequence). The CDR3 spans 16 residues. The V and J ends lost 5 bases and 6 bases, in that order; junction bases with no gene match: 9. This CDR3 is CASSVTGTGGIQPQHF. The DNA of the CDR3 is TGTGCCAGCAGTGTAACCGGGACAGGGGGTATTCAGCCCCAGCATTTT.

This clonotype was picked up a small number of times. The rearrangement uses TRBV28 and TRBJ2-5; 11 bases fit TRBD2. Germline loops: CDR1 MDHEN, CDR2 SYDVKM. The CDR3 contains 20 residues. The J segment lost 1 base and the V segment lost 5 bases, leaving 18 bases of the junction unmatched. CDR3 coding DNA: TGTGCCAGCAGTCGCCACCGGGACAGGTGGACTAGCGGGCCCCAAGAGACCCAGTACTTC. Amino acid sequence: CASSRHRDRWTSGPQETQYF. The full variable domain, its missing parts supplied by reference TRBV28 and TRBJ2-5, is DVKVTQSSRYLVKRTGEKVFLECVQDMDHENMFWYRQDPGLGLRLIYFSYDVKMKEKGDIPEGYSVSREKKERFSLILESASTNQTSMYLCASSRHRDRWTSGPQETQYFGPGTRLLVL.

This clonotype was observed a few times. The V and J genes are TRBV29-1 and TRBJ2-4; a weak D match, TRBD2 (5 bases). The CDR3 contains 14 residues. Trimming pared 3 bases from V and 0 bases from J, leaving 9 bases between. Germline V gene data show CDR1 as SQVTM and CDR2 as ANQGSEA. CDR3 bases: TGCAGCGTTGAGCGTGCGGGAGCCAAAAACATTCAGTACTTC. Its translation: CSVERAGAKNIQYF.

This clonotype was recorded a few times. The rearrangement links TRBV4-1 to TRBJ2-7; possibly TRBD2 for D (6 bases). Germline-derived CDR1 and CDR2 are MGHRA and YSYEKL. The CDR3 runs 14 residues. Trimming stripped 4 bases from V and 1 base from J, with 11 bases between. CDR3: CASSPTSASYEQYF. The DNA for the CDR3 is TGCGCCAGCAGCCCGACTAGTGCTTCCTACGAGCAGTACTTC.

This clonotype has ten or more counts. The chain couples TRBV20-1 to TRBJ1-2; D is uncertain. V was cut by 8 bases and J by 8 bases, with 18 bases left in between. The V gene's germline CDR1 is DFQATT and CDR2 SNEGSKA (reference sequence). CDR3 length: 12 amino acids. The CDR3 DNA is TGCAGTTCCCGGGTAACGGGTCCGGGCTACACCTTC. Translation: CSSRVTGPGYTF.

This clonotype has just a few counts. The rearrangement joins TRBV28 to TRBJ2-7, with 9 nucleotides matching TRBD2. The CDR3 consists of 17 residues. Germline V gene sequence: CDR1 MDHEN, CDR2 SYDVKM. J lost 2 bases, V lost 0 bases, and 8 bases had no gene match. Written as DNA, the CDR3 is TGTGCCAGCAGTTTATGGGATAGCGGGAGCAATCCCTACGAGCAGTACTTC. Translation gives CASSLWDSGSNPYEQYF.

CDR3 in amino acids: CASSLGLAGVSDTQYF. CDR3 coding DNA: TGTGCCAGCAGCCTCGGACTAGCGGGAGTGTCAGATACGCAGTATTTT. V is TRBV9 and J is TRBJ2-3; 13 bases fit TRBD2. Germline assignment: CDR1 SGDLS and CDR2 YYNGEE. With 4 bases clipped from V and 4 bases from J, the junction kept 6 bases outside the gene matches. There are 16 residues in the CDR3. The full variable domain, with the rest looked up from reference TRBV9 and TRBJ2-3, is DSGVTQTPKHLITATGQRVTLRCSPRSGDLSVYWYQQSLDQGLQFLIQYYNGEERAKGNILERFSAQQFPDLHSELNLSSLELGDSALYFCASSLGLAGVSDTQYFGPGTRLTVL.

V usage is TRBV19 and J usage is TRBJ1-2; D gene ambiguous. Germline lookup yields CDR1 LNHDA and CDR2 SQIVND (reference sequence). Trimming shortened V by 0 bases and J by 5 bases, and 7 bases separated the two germline ends. The CDR3 extends over 13 amino acids. The CDR3 DNA follows: TGTGCCAGTAGTATAGATCCGAAGTATGGCTACACCTTC. It specifies CASSIDPKYGYTF. The whole variable domain, filled in from reference TRBV19 and TRBJ1-2, reads DGGITQSPKYLFRKEGQNVTLSCEQNLNHDAMYWYRQDPGQGLRLIYYSQIVNDFQKGDIAEGYSVSREKKESFPLTVTSAQKNPTAFYLCASSIDPKYGYTFGSGTRLTVV.

There are a few counts of this clonotype. The CDR3 region is CASSLSPTGGTGELFF. In DNA, the CDR3 is TGTGCCAGCAGTTTATCCCCAACAGGGGGCACCGGGGAGCTGTTTTTT. This chain joins TRBV12-3 or TRBV12-4 and TRBJ2-2; TRBD1 matches at 8 bases. CDR3 length: 16 amino acids. Unmatched junction bases numbered 6, after V lost 2 bases and J lost 4 bases.

The J gene is TRBJ2-1, the V gene TRBV10-2, with 11 bases fitting TRBD2. The CDR3 has 19 residues. V gave up 4 bases and J gave up 6 bases; unmatched junction bases: 17. Per the germline V gene, CDR1 is WSHSY and CDR2 is SAAADI. CDR3 loop: CASSVILTSGILRINEQFF. The CDR3, as DNA: TGCGCCAGCAGTGTAATTCTGACTAGCGGGATTTTGAGAATCAATGAGCAGTTCTTC.

The gene calls are TRBV28 and TRBJ2-1; D is unresolved. Trimming took off 5 bases at V and 7 bases at J, with 9 bases between the two ends. Germline CDR1 MDHEN, CDR2 SYDVKM. The CDR3 covers 12 residues. CDR3 in DNA: TGTGCCAGCAGTCAAAGATCGAATGAGCAGTTCTTC. Translating it yields CASSQRSNEQFF.

On this clonotype itself: One end of the junction fails to match germline, which may point to a read error. This chain uses TRBV3-1 with TRBJ2-1; no firm D call. Germline CDR1 and CDR2: LGHDT and YNNKEL (reference sequence). The CDR3 has 15 residues. The CDR3, as DNA: TGTGCTAGCAGCCAAGAAGGAGAGAGGATTAATGAGCAGTTCTTC. It specifies CASSQEGERINEQFF.

In this sample, this clonotype turned up many times. The V call is TRBV2, the J call TRBJ2-1, with D perhaps TRBD2 (6 bases). The CDR3 sequence is 13 residues long. The V end lost 8 bases, the J end lost 8 bases, and 16 bases lay between the germline ends. Germline values: CDR1 SNHLY, CDR2 FYNNEI. The CDR3 nucleotides are TGTGCCAGCCTAAGGGACTCCCCTTATGAGCAGTTCTTC. Protein: CASLRDSPYEQFF.

The chain is built from TRBV27 and TRBJ2-6; D remains ambiguous. The length of the CDR3 is 14 residues. The germline V and J ends were trimmed by 1 base and 0 bases, with 1 base remaining between them. CDR1 is MNHEY and CDR2 is SMNVEV in the germline V gene (reference sequence). Written as DNA, the CDR3 is TGTGCCAGCAGTTTATTCTCTGGGGCCAACGTCCTGACTTTC. Translation gives CASSLFSGANVLTF.

This clonotype appeared many times. No DNA is shown, since the ends of the CDR3 on it are uncertain; the CDR3 is the one TCRdb lists. The V and J genes are TRBV30 and TRBJ2-5; TRBD2 reflects the table's D call only, with no check against the DNA. The CDR3 is 16 residues long, counting both termini. Looked up from germline, CDR1 is GTSNPN and CDR2 is SVGIG (reference sequence). The CDR3 spells CAWSVGPGTSGGLMYF.

This clonotype was found a few times. Here the CDR3 reads CASSQGGRLDSGNTIYF. CDR3 sequence (DNA): TGCGCCAGCAGCCAAGGGGGACGGCTCGACTCTGGAAACACCATATATTTT. J is TRBJ1-3 and V is TRBV4-1; weak D call: TRBD1 (5 bases). The CDR3 contains 17 residues. The germline CDR1 and CDR2 sequences are MGHRA and YSYEKL. Trimming removed 1 base from V and 0 bases from J, with 13 bases in between.

The V gene is TRBV28, the J gene TRBJ2-3, with 11 bases identical to TRBD2. The CDR3 is made up of 18 amino acids. Trimming cost V 6 bases and J 2 bases; bases outside gene matches: 13. Germline V lookup: CDR1 MDHEN, CDR2 SYDVKM. CDR3 sequence (DNA): TGTGCCAGCAGATCGCGGGTGACTAGCGGGGTGATCACAGATACGCAGTATTTT. Amino acids: CASRSRVTSGVITDTQYF.

The CDR3 protein is CATSRDSPLAPYTGELFF. The DNA of the CDR3 is TGTGCCACCAGCAGAGATAGCCCACTAGCCCCTTACACCGGGGAGCTGTTTTTT. This chain joins TRBV15 and TRBJ2-2, with D perhaps TRBD2 (6 bases). Trimming shortened V by 0 bases and J by 3 bases, and 17 bases separated the two germline ends. The germline V gene encodes CDR1 LNHNV and CDR2 YYDKDF (reference sequence). This CDR3 region has 18 residues.

The sample holds a few counts of this clonotype. The chain couples TRBV12-5 to TRBJ1-1; D may be TRBD1 (6 bases). The CDR3 is made up of 16 amino acids. The germline V gene encodes CDR1 LGHNT and CDR2 FRNRAP. Trimming took off 2 bases at V and 1 base at J, with 14 bases between the two ends. For the CDR3, the DNA is TGTGCTAGTGGTTTGCCCCCCAGGGGTGCGAACACTGAAGCTTTCTTT. Residues: CASGLPPRGANTEAFF.

This clonotype was seen more than once but under ten times. CDR3 residues: CASSSGLAGADTQYF. The DNA for the CDR3 is TGTGCCAGCAGTTCGGGACTAGCGGGGGCAGATACGCAGTATTTT. V is TRBV12-3 or TRBV12-4 and J is TRBJ2-3; 14 bases match TRBD2. J lost 4 bases, V lost 4 bases, and 1 base had no gene match. The CDR3 extends over 15 amino acids.

Notes on this clonotype: An end of the junction does not agree with germline; a read error may underlie this. The genes are TRBV28 and TRBJ2-2; D ambiguous. The length of the CDR3 is 15 residues. Germline V lookup: CDR1 MDHEN, CDR2 SYDVKM. CDR3 sequence reads: CASTPRVGRTVELFF. In nucleotides, the CDR3 is TGTGCCAGCACCCCTAGGGTAGGGCGGACCGTGGAGCTGTTTTTT.

This clonotype was observed a few times. This rearrangement joins TRBV5-4 to TRBJ2-5; the D is unclear. The germline V and J ends were trimmed by 2 bases and 1 base, with 9 bases remaining between them. The CDR3 is 14 amino acids. The germline V gene has CDR1 SGHNT and CDR2 YYREEE (reference sequence). In nucleotides, the CDR3 is TGTGCCAGCAGCTTTATGATGGTCCAAGAGACCCAGTACTTC. Its translation: CASSFMMVQETQYF.

The chain is built from TRBV20-1 and TRBJ2-2, with D hard to call. The CDR3 contains 13 residues. Germline CDR1 is DFQATT and CDR2 is SNEGSKA (reference sequence). V shed 7 bases and J shed 0 bases, with 9 bases lying between them. The CDR3 sequence is CSVPAPNTGELFF. Here the CDR3 DNA reads TGCAGTGTTCCGGCCCCGAACACCGGGGAGCTGTTTTTT.

The rearrangement joins TRBV30 to TRBJ1-1; a possible D gene is TRBD1 (6 bases). V lost 3 bases and J 4 bases, leaving 15 bases between the germline ends. This CDR3 is 14 amino acids long. The V gene's germline CDR1 is GTSNPN and CDR2 SVGIG (reference sequence). The CDR3 here is CAWSPDRQATEAFF. DNA for the CDR3: TGTGCCTGGAGCCCAGACAGGCAGGCCACTGAAGCTTTCTTT.

The chain is built from TRBV7-2 and TRBJ2-7; 7 positions match TRBD1. In germline, CDR1 is SGHTA, CDR2 FQGNSA. The V gene end was trimmed by 6 bases and the J gene end by 2 bases; junction bases not matched to a gene: 7. CDR3 length: 14 amino acids. The CDR3 here is CASSIETGPYEQYF. As DNA, the CDR3 is TGTGCCAGCAGTATCGAGACAGGGCCCTACGAGCAGTACTTC.

The J gene is TRBJ2-1, the V gene TRBV4-1, with 15 bases that match TRBD2. V trimming: 3 bases; J trimming: 5 bases; junction bases outside the gene matches: 2. This CDR3 region has 16 residues. Germline-derived CDR1 and CDR2 are MGHRA and YSYEKL. CDR3 protein: CASSHRTSGRDNEQFF. In DNA, the CDR3 is TGCGCCAGCAGCCATCGGACTAGCGGGAGGGACAATGAGCAGTTCTTC.

In its sample, this clonotype was seen a few times. The rearrangement uses TRBV20-1 and TRBJ1-5, with D tentatively TRBD1 (6 bases). V gave up 4 bases and J gave up 5 bases, with 9 bases separating them. This CDR3 has 12 residues. The germline gives CDR1 DFQATT, CDR2 SNEGSKA (reference sequence). The CDR3, as DNA: TGCAGTGCTAACAGGGAGGATCAGCCCCAGCATTTT. It yields the protein CSANREDQPQHF.